Shown below are 20 T cell receptor beta chains from a single sample sequenced in a study of blood T cells in healthy people across ages. Through a sample-barcoded 5' primer and a J-beta primer mix, a second PCR was run for roughly 6 to 11 cycles. TCRdb re-called the 5' RACE reads with MiXCR, one entry per CDR3 protein. Among fewer than 1,000,000 distinct CDR3 sequences, roughly 44% were seen once, and the ten largest hold about a fifth. The source material was blood. The receptor source for this set is a man between 60 and 75 years old in good health.

V gene TRBV7-2 combines with J gene TRBJ2-1; D is undetermined. CDR3 size: 13 residues. V lost 5 bases and J lost 5, with 10 bases in between. The germline V gene has CDR1 SGHTA and CDR2 FQGNSA. The CDR3 DNA is TGTGCCAGCAGCGCCCGGCCTAACAATGAGCAGTTCTTC. This encodes CASSARPNNEQFF.

Many counts were recorded for this clonotype. The gene calls are TRBV7-2 and TRBJ1-2; D is ambiguous. CDR1 SGHTA and CDR2 FQGNSA come from the germline V gene. The CDR3 has 13 amino acids. V dropped 1 base and J dropped 3 bases, with 6 bases sitting between them. The CDR3 loop is CASSLDRDYGYTF. For the CDR3, the DNA is TGTGCCAGCAGCTTAGACCGCGACTATGGCTACACCTTC.

V usage is TRBV9 and J usage is TRBJ2-1; TRBD1 agrees at 7 bases. This CDR3 region has 16 residues. Germline-derived CDR1 and CDR2 are SGDLS and YYNGEE. V was pared by 4 bases and J by 4 bases, with 11 bases of the junction left unmatched. The CDR3 nucleotides are TGTGCCAGCAGCCCCGCTCAAGGACAGGCGTACAATGAGCAGTTCTTC. Translating gives CASSPAQGQAYNEQFF.

The chain couples TRBV7-9 to TRBJ1-5, with 8 bases matching TRBD1. Germline assignment: CDR1 SEHNR and CDR2 FQNEAQ (reference sequence). CDR3 length: 17 amino acids. Trimming at V came to 4 bases and at J to 0 bases, leaving 8 bases not matched to a gene. CDR3 sequence reads: CASSSTGTGYSNQPQHF. The CDR3 nucleotides read TGTGCCAGCAGCTCAACCGGGACAGGCTATAGCAATCAGCCCCAGCATTTT.

This clonotype was seen only a few times. One junction end disagrees with the germline gene, perhaps due to a read error. The chain carries TRBV5-1 and TRBJ2-7, with 9 bases aligning to TRBD1. The CDR3 is 16 residues long. In germline, CDR1 is SGHRS, CDR2 YFSETQ. This CDR3 is CASSLTTGGASYEQYF. Here the CDR3 DNA reads TGCGCCAGTAGCTTGACAACAGGGGGCGCGTCCTACGAGCAGTACTTC.

The chain couples TRBV7-2 to TRBJ1-5; TRBD1 agrees at 9 bases. With 5 bases clipped from V and 3 bases from J, the junction kept 5 bases outside the gene matches. The CDR3 totals 15 residues. Looked up from germline, CDR1 is SGHTA and CDR2 is FQGNSA. The CDR3 sequence is CASSVGTGTNQPQHF. The CDR3 bases are TGTGCCAGCAGCGTAGGGACAGGGACCAATCAGCCCCAGCATTTT.

The gene calls are TRBV18 and TRBJ1-4; 9 positions agree with TRBD1. CDR3 size: 17 residues. The germline CDR1 and CDR2 sequences are KGHSH and LQKENI. J lost 7 bases, V lost 2 bases, and 11 bases had no gene match. This chain's CDR3 is CASSPSIPGTGTEKLFF. The CDR3 DNA sequence: TGTGCCAGCTCACCAAGTATTCCCGGGACAGGGACTGAAAAACTGTTTTTT. Full variable domain (missing parts from reference TRBV18 and TRBJ1-4): NAGVMQNPRHLVRRRGQEARLRCSPMKGHSHVYWYRQLPEEGLKFMVYLQKENIIDESGMPKERFSAEFPKEGPSILRIQQVVRGDSAAYFCASSPSIPGTGTEKLFFGSGTQLSVL.

The chain is built from TRBV7-9 and TRBJ1-5, with D uncertain. Looked up from germline, CDR1 is SEHNR and CDR2 is FQNEAQ (reference sequence). This CDR3 is built from 15 residues. V was trimmed by 1 base and J by 0 bases, leaving 7 bases between them. The CDR3 region has the DNA TGTGCCAGCAGCTTAGATTTCGGTAGCAATCAGCCCCAGCATTTT. Protein product: CASSLDFGSNQPQHF.

As to this clonotype: The junction departs from the called germline gene at one end, perhaps through a read error. The chain joins TRBV13 to TRBJ2-7, with D hard to call. With the DNA end fitting TRBJ2-5 better, the J assignment may be wrong. CDR3 length equals 13 residues. Per germline, CDR1 PRHDT and CDR2 FYEKMQ (reference sequence). The CDR3 nucleotides read TGTGCCAGCAGCGGGTCAGTTCAAGGGACCCAGTACTTC. Its protein product is CASSGSVQGTQYF.

As concerns this clonotype: Germline is not matched at one junction end, which may reflect a read error. V and J are TRBV3-1 and TRBJ2-2, with D unclear. Germline lookup yields CDR1 LGHDT and CDR2 YNNKEL (reference sequence). The CDR3 is 16 residues long. This CDR3 reads CASSQERTTNTAELFF. CDR3 sequence (DNA): TGTGCCAGCAGCCAAGAGCGCACAACTAACACCGCGGAGCTGTTTTTT.

This chain connects TRBV20-1 to TRBJ2-1; 7 nucleotides agree with TRBD2. Germline V gene lookup returns CDR1 DFQATT and CDR2 SNEGSKA (reference sequence). V gave up 3 bases and J gave up 0 bases; unmatched junction bases: 5. The CDR3 extends over 15 amino acids. The CDR3 is CSASFGGSSYNEQFF. The CDR3 DNA is TGCAGTGCTAGCTTCGGGGGGAGCTCCTACAATGAGCAGTTCTTC.

This chain joins TRBV28 and TRBJ1-4, with unresolved D. Germline V lookup: CDR1 MDHEN, CDR2 SYDVKM. The CDR3 covers 14 residues. With 2 bases removed from V and 7 bases from J, the gap between germline ends came to 11 bases. DNA for the CDR3: TGTGCCAGCAGTTTAGTACCGAGGCGTGAAAAACTGTTTTTT. This encodes CASSLVPRREKLFF. Together with reference TRBV28 and TRBJ1-4, the CDR3 gives the full variable domain: DVKVTQSSRYLVKRTGEKVFLECVQDMDHENMFWYRQDPGLGLRLIYFSYDVKMKEKGDIPEGYSVSREKKERFSLILESASTNQTSMYLCASSLVPRREKLFFGSGTQLSVL.

The chain joins TRBV25-1 to TRBJ2-5; the D gene is possibly TRBD2 (5 bases). Trimming left V 2 bases short and J 2 bases short, with 15 bases between. The CDR3 spans 16 residues. Germline-derived CDR1 and CDR2 are MGHDK and SYGVNS. DNA of the CDR3: TGTGCCAGCAGTGAACTGGGGAGCGCGGCTCAAGAGACCCAGTACTTC. The encoded protein is CASSELGSAAQETQYF.

J is TRBJ1-2 and V is TRBV12-5; perhaps TRBD1 as D (5 bases). V gave up 4 bases and J gave up 6 bases, with 12 bases separating them. The CDR3 is made up of 13 amino acids. Germline values: CDR1 LGHNT, CDR2 FRNRAP. DNA of the CDR3: TGTGCTAGTGGTTCAAATTCAGGGAATGGCTACACCTTC. Encoded protein: CASGSNSGNGYTF.

This clonotype appeared a few times. This chain uses TRBV7-2 with TRBJ1-4; the D is unclear. Germline V gives CDR1 SGHTA, CDR2 FQGNSA. The V gene lost 5 bases and the J gene lost 8 bases, with 12 bases spanning the gap. This CDR3 has 13 amino acids. The CDR3 nucleotides read TGTGCCAGCAGCCCGCGGACGGGGGAAAAACTGTTTTTT. Translating gives CASSPRTGEKLFF.

V and J are TRBV12-3 or TRBV12-4 and TRBJ2-5; 8 nucleotides match TRBD2. Matching the DNA end better, TRBJ2-4 makes the J call doubtful. This CDR3 is 16 amino acids long. The CDR3 DNA reads as TGTGCCAGCAGACACCGGGGGGGGGAAGCCAAAAACATTCAGTACTTC. This gives the protein CASRHRGGEAKNIQYF.

In its sample, this clonotype was seen many times. J is TRBJ2-3 and V is TRBV11-2, with 7 nucleotides matching TRBD2. Looked up from germline, CDR1 is SGHAT and CDR2 is FQNNGV. CDR3 length equals 15 residues. With V trimmed by 4 bases and J by 2 bases, 6 bases remained unmatched. CDR3 DNA: TGTGCCAGCAGCTCCACTAGCGTTAACACAGATACGCAGTATTTT. This translates into CASSSTSVNTDTQYF.

This clonotype has a handful of counts. This chain links TRBV5-1 with TRBJ2-3; D gene uncertain. The CDR3 has 15 amino acids. V was cut by 0 bases and J by 5 bases, with 13 bases left in between. From germline, CDR1 is SGHRS and CDR2 YFSETQ. The DNA of the CDR3 is TGCGCCAGCAGCTTGGCCGGCGGTGATGGAGATACGCAGTATTTT. Residues: CASSLAGGDGDTQYF.

The CDR3 is CASRTGEGYYGYTF. The CDR3 nucleotides read TGTGCCAGCAGGACAGGGGAGGGATACTATGGCTACACCTTC. This sequence joins TRBV6-6 and TRBJ1-2; 8 nucleotides align to TRBD1. V gave up 6 bases and J gave up 3 bases; unmatched junction bases: 6. The CDR3 is made up of 14 amino acids. Germline V gene lookup returns CDR1 MNHNY and CDR2 SVGAGI (reference sequence).

This clonotype was recorded once. The junction differs from germline at one of its ends, possibly a read error. The rearrangement joins TRBV5-1 to TRBJ2-3; D assignment may be TRBD1 or TRBD2 (5 bases each). The CDR3 consists of 16 residues. Germline CDR1 and CDR2: SGHRS and YFSETQ. This CDR3 is CASSMGILEFTGTQYF. Written as DNA, the CDR3 is TGCGCCAGCAGCATGGGAATACTAGAATTCACAGGTACGCAGTATTTT. The complete variable domain, with remaining parts taken from reference TRBV5-1 and TRBJ2-3, reads KAGVTQTPRYLIKTRGQQVTLSCSPISGHRSVSWYQQTPGQGLQFLFEYFSETQRNKGNFPGRFSGRQFSNSRSEMNVSTLELGDSALYLCASSMGILEFTGTQYFGPGTRLTVL.